This T cell receptor beta chain stems from a study of blood T cells in healthy people across ages. The CDR3 runs 14 residues. V lost 5 bases to trimming and J lost 3 bases; unmatched junction nucleotides: 3. The sample holds many counts of this clonotype. A sample-barcoded 5' primer and a J-beta primer mix were used in a second PCR of roughly 7 to 11 cycles. TCRdb used MiXCR to reprocess the 5' RACE reads, holding one entry per CDR3 protein. The sample shows approximately 780,000 distinct CDR3 sequences, roughly 26% of them seen only once. This same sample was also part of a study on T cells of mothers and their children. As that study records: There was no detection of any persistent microchimeric T cell clones.

The sample consisted of blood. The sequence was obtained from a boy between 10 and 17 years old in good health. The gene calls are TRBV12-3 or TRBV12-4 and TRBJ1-4; 7 bases match TRBD1. The CDR3 DNA sequence: TGTGCCAGCAGTCCGGGACAGTCTAATGAAAAACTGTTTTTT. Protein product: CASSPGQSNEKLFF.